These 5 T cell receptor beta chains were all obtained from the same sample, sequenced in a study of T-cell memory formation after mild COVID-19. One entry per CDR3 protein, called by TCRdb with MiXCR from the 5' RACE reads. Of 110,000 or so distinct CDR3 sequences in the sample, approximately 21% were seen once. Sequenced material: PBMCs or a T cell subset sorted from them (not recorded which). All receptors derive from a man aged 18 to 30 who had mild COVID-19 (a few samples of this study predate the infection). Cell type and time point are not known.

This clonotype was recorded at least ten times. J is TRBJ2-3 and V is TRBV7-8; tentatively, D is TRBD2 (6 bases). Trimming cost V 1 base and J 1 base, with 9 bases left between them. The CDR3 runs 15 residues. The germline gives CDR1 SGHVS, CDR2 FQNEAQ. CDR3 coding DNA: TGTGCCAGCAGCTTAGGTGCGGGGCGCACAGATACGCAGTATTTT. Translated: CASSLGAGRTDTQYF.

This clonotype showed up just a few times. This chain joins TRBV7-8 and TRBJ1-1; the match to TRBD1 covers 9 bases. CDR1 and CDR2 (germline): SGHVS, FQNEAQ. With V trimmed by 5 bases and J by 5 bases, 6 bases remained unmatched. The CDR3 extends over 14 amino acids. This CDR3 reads CASSPGTGWTEAFF. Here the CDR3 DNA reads TGTGCCAGCAGCCCCGGGACAGGGTGGACTGAAGCTTTCTTT. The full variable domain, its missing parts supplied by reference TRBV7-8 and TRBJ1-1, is GAGVSQSPRYKVAKRGQDVALRCDPISGHVSLFWYQQALGQGPEFLTYFQNEAQLDKSGLPSDRFFAERPEGSVSTLKIQRTQQEDSAVYLCASSPGTGWTEAFFGQGTRLTVV.

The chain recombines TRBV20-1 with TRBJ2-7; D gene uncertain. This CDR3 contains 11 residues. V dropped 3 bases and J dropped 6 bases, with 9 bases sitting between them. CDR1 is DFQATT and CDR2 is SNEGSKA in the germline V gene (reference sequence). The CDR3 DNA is TGCAGTGCTAGCCCTGGGTCCGAGCAGTACTTC. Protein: CSASPGSEQYF.

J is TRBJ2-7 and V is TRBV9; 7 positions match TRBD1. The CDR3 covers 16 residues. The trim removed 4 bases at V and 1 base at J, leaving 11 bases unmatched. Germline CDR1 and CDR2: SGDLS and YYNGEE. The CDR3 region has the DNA TGTGCCAGCAGCTTCCTCGAGACAGGGATGTCCTACGAGCAGTACGTC. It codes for CASSFLETGMSYEQYV.

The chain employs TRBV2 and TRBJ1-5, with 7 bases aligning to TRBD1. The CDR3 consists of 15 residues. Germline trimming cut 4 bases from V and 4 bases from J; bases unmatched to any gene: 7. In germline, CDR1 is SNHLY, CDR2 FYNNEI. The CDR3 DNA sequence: TGTGCCAGCAGTGGTGGACAGGCTTTGAATCAGCCCCAGCATTTT. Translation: CASSGGQALNQPQHF.